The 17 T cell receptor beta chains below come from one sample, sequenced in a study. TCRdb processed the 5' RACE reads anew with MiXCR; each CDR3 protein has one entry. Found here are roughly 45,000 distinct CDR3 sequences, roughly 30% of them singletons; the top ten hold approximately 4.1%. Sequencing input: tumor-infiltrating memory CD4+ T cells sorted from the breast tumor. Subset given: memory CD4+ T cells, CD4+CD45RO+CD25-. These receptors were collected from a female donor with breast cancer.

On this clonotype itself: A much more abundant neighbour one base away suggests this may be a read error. The CDR3 here is CASRETTGAMNTEAFF. Written as DNA, the CDR3 is TGCGCCAGTAGAGAAACTACAGGGGCGATGAACACTGAAGCTTTCTTT. The chain couples TRBV5-1 to TRBJ1-1; 7 positions match TRBD1. Germline V gene sequence: CDR1 SGHRS, CDR2 YFSETQ. This CDR3 is built from 16 residues. The J segment lost 0 bases and the V segment lost 8 bases, leaving 13 bases of the junction unmatched.

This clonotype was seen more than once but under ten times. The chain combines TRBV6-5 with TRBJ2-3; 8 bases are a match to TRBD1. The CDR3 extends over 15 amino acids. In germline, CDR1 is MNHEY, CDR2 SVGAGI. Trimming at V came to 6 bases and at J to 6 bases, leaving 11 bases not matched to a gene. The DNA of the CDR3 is TGTGCCAGCAGCCTCGGGACAGGAGGAGCTGATACGCAGTATTTT. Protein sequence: CASSLGTGGADTQYF.

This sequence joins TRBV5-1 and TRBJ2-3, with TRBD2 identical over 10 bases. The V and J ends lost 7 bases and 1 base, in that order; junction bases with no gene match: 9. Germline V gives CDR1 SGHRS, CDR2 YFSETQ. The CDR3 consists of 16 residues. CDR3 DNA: TGCGCCAGCGGACGACCCGGGACTAGCGGCACAGATACGCAGTATTTT. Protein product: CASGRPGTSGTDTQYF. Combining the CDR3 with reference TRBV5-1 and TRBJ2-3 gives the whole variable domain KAGVTQTPRYLIKTRGQQVTLSCSPISGHRSVSWYQQTPGQGLQFLFEYFSETQRNKGNFPGRFSGRQFSNSRSEMNVSTLELGDSALYLCASGRPGTSGTDTQYFGPGTRLTVL.

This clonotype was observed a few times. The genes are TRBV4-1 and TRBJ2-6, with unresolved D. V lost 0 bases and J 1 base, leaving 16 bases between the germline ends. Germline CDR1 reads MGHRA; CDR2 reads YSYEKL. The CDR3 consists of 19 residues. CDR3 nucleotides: TGCGCCAGCAGCCAAGAGGTCCCAGAGATATCTTCTGGGGCCAACGTCCTGACTTTC. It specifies CASSQEVPEISSGANVLTF.

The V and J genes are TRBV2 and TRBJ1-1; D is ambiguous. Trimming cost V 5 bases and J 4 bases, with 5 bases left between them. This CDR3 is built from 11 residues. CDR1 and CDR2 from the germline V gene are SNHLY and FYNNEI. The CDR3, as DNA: TGTGCCAGCAGTCTCCGCACTGAAGCTTTCTTT. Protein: CASSLRTEAFF.

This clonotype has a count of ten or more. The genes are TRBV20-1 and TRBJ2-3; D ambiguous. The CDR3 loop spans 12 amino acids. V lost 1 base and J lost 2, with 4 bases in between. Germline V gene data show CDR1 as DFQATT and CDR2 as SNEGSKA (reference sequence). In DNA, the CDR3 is TGCAGTGCTAGAGTTCTCACAGATACGCAGTATTTT. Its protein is CSARVLTDTQYF.

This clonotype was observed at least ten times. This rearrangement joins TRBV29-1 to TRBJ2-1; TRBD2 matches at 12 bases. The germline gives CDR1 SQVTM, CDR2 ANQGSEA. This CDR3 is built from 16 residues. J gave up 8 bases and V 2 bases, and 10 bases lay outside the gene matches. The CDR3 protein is CSVELAGGGIFYEQFF. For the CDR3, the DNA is TGCAGCGTTGAACTAGCGGGAGGGGGGATATTCTATGAGCAGTTCTTC.

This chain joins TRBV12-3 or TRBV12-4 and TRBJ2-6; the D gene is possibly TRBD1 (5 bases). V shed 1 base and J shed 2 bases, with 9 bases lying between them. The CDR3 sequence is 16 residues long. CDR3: CASSLEARAGANVLTF. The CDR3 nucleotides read TGTGCCAGCAGTTTAGAGGCCAGGGCTGGGGCCAACGTCCTGACTTTC.

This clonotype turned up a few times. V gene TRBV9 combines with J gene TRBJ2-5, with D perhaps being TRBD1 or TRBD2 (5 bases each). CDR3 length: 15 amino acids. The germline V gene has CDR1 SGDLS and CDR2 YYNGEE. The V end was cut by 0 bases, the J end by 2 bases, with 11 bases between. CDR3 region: CASSVGDAVQETQYF. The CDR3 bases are TGTGCCAGCAGCGTAGGGGACGCCGTTCAAGAGACCCAGTACTTC.

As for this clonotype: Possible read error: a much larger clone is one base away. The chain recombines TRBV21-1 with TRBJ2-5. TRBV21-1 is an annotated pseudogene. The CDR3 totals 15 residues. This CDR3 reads CASSNLWQFQETQYF. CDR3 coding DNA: TGTGCCAGCAGCAACCTCTGGCAGTTCCAAGAGACCCAGTACTTC.

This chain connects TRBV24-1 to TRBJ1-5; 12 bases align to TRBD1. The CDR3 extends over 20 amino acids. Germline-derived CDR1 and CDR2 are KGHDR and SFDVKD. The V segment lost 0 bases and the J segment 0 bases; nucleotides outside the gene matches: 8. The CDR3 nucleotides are TGTGCCACCAGTGATTTGAGTCGGGGACAGGGGGCGCATAGCAATCAGCCCCAGCATTTT. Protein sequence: CATSDLSRGQGAHSNQPQHF.

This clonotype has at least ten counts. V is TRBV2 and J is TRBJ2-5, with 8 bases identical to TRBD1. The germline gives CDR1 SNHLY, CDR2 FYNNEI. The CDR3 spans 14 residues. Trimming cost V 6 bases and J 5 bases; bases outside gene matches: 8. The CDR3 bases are TGTGCCAGCAGCGGACAGGGTCATCGGGAGACCCAGTACTTC. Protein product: CASSGQGHRETQYF.

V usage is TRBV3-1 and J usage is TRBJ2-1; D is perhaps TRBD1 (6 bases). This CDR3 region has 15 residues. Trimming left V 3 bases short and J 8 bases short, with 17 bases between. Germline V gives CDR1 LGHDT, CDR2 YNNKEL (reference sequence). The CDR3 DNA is TGTGCCAGCAGCCATGCGGTGAGCCCAGGGGATGAGCAGTTCTTC. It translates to CASSHAVSPGDEQFF.

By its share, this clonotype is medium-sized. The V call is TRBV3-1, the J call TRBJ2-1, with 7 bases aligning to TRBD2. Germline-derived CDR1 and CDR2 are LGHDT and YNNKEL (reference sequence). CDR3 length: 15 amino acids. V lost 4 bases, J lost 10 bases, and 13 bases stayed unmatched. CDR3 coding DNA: TGTGCCAGCAGCCTCTCGGCTAGCGGAGCAGGGGAGCAGTTCTTC. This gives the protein CASSLSASGAGEQFF.

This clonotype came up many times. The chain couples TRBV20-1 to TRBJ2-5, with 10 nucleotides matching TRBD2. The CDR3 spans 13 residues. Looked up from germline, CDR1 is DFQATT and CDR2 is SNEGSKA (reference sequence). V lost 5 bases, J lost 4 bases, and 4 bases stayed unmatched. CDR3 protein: CSAGPSGGETQYF. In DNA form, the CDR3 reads TGCAGTGCTGGTCCTAGCGGGGGAGAGACCCAGTACTTC.

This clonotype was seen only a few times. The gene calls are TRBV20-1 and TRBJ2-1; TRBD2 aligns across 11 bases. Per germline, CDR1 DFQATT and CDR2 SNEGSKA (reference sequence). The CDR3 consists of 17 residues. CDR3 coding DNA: TGCACTGCCAAGCTACTAGCGGGAGTTCTGTATTACAATGAGCAGTTCTTC. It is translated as CTAKLLAGVLYYNEQFF.

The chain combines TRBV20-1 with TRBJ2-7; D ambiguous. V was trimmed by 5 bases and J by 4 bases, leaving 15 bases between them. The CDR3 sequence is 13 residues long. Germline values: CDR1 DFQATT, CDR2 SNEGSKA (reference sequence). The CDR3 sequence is CSAPGQGKYEQYF. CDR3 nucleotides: TGCAGTGCTCCCGGGCAAGGGAAGTACGAGCAGTACTTC.